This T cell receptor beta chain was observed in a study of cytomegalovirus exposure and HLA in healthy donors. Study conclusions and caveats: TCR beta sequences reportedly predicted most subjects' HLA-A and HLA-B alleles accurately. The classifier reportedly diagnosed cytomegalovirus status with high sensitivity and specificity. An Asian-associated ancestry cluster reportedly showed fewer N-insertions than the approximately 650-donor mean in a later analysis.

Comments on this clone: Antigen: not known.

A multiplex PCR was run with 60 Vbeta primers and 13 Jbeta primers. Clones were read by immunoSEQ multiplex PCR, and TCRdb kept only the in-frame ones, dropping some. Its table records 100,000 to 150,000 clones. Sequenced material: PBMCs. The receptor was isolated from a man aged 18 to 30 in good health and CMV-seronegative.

The CDR3 sequence: CASSQETPLNEQFF. The CDR3 nucleotides read TGCGCCAGCAGCCAAGAGACTCCCCTAAATGAGCAGTTCTTC. This chain joins TRBV4-1 and TRBJ2-1, with D uncertain. The CDR3 runs 14 residues. Germline CDR1 MGHRA, CDR2 YSYEKL. The germline V and J ends were trimmed by 0 bases and 7 bases, with 10 bases remaining between them.